This TCR beta chain emerged from a study of T-cell reconstitution after alpha-beta-depleted transplantation in children. Study outcomes and limitations: Expanded clones from the graft, numbering several hundred, reportedly supplied alpha-beta T cells about two months after transplant.

As concerns this clonotype: Its antigen remains unidentified.

J gave up 4 bases and V 2 bases, and 8 bases lay outside the gene matches. The length of the CDR3 is 16 residues. The germline V gene has CDR1 SEHNR and CDR2 FQNEAQ (reference sequence). The TCRbeta library was prepared with unique molecular identifiers. TCRdb called the PCR reads again in MiXCR, with one record for every CDR3 protein. The sample yields under 400,000 distinct CDR3 sequences, approximately 23% seen once. J is TRBJ1-3 and V is TRBV7-9, with 7 bases fitting TRBD1. This clonotype was obtained from a male patient between 5 and 17 years old who had a stem cell transplant for acute lymphoblastic leukemia, so the T cells may come from the graft donor. Sequencing used PBMCs, mostly from graft donor cells, obtained 180 days after TCRalphabeta/CD19-depleted stem cell transplant. The CDR3 loop reads CASSLQGGNPGNTIYF. The DNA for the CDR3 is TGTGCCAGCAGCTTACAGGGGGGTAACCCCGGAAACACCATATATTTT.